Described below is a single TCR beta chain sequence and its context. Its antigen remains unknown. The junction differs from germline at one of its ends, possibly a read error. The CDR3 totals 14 residues. The germline CDR1 and CDR2 sequences are SSHAT and FNYEAQ (reference sequence). The data are from a study of T cells in Graves' hyperthyroidism and ophthalmopathy. The TCR beta CDR3 regions underwent amplification using RNA transcripts as the source. The HTBI set primed first-round TCR CDR3 RT-PCR. TCRdb re-called the multiplex PCR reads with MiXCR, one entry per CDR3 protein. Altogether 450,000 to 700,000 distinct CDR3 sequences are present, about 43% being singletons, with the ten largest covering over 15%. Study-wide findings and caveats: Among thyroid clonotypes expanded above 0.001, most also appeared in blood.

V and J are TRBV7-7 and TRBJ2-5; D possibly matches TRBD1 or TRBD2 (5 bases each). The sequence was obtained from an adult woman with Graves' disease, either hyperthyroidism or ophthalmopathy (not recorded which). Sequencing input: peripheral blood or thyroid tissue (not recorded which). The CDR3 bases are TGTGCTAGCAGCTTAGGGACCGTCCGGGGGACCCAGTACTTC. Its protein product is CASSLGTVRGTQYF.